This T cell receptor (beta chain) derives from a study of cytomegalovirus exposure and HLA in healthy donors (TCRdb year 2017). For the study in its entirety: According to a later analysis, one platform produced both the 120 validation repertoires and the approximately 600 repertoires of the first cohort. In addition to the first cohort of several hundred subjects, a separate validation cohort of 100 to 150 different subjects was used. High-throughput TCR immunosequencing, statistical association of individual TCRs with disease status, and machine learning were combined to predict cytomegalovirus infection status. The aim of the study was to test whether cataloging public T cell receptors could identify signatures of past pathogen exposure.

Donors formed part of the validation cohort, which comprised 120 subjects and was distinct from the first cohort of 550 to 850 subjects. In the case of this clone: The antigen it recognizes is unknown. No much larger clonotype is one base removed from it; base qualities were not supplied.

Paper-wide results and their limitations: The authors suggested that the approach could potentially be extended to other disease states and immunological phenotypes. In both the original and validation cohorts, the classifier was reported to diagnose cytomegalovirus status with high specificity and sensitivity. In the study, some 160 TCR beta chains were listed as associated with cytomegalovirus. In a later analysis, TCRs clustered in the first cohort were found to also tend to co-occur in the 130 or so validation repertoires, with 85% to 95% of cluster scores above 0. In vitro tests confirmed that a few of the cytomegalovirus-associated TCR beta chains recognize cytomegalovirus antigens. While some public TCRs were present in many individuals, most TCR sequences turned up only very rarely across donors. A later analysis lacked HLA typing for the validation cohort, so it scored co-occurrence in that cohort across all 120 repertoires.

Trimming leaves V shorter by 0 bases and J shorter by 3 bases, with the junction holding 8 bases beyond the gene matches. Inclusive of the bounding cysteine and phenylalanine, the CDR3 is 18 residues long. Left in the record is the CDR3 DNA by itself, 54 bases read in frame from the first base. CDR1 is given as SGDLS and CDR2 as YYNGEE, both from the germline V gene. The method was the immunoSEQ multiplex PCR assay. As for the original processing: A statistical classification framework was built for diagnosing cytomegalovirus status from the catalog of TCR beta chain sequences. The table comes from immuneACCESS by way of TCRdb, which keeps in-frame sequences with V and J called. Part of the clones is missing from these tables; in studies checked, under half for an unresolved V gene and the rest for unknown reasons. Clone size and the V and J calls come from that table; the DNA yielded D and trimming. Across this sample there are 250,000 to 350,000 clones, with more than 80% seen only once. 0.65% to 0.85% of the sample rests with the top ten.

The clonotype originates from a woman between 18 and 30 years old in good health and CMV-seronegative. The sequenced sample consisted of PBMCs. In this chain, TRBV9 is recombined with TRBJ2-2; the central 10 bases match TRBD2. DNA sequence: TGTGCCAGCAGCGTAGCGTCTAGCGGGAGAGGCGACACCGGGGAGCTGTTTTTT. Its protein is CASSVASSGRGDTGELFF.